This T cell receptor beta chain was captured by sequencing in a study of blood T cell repertoires in COVID-19. V lost 5 bases to trimming and J lost 4 bases; unmatched junction nucleotides: 10. This CDR3 is built from 16 residues. CDR1 LNHNV and CDR2 YYDKDF come from the germline V gene (reference sequence). Here immunoSEQ multiplex PCR was the method, and the copy in TCRdb shows in-frame clones only, minus some. The data contain 250,000 to 300,000 clones, 80% to 90% of them singletons. This clone has just a few counts. Sequenced sample: peripheral blood. The chain joins TRBV15 to TRBJ1-5; 8 bases agree with TRBD1. This sequence originates from a man aged 35 to 55 with acute or convalescent COVID-19. The CDR3 DNA sequence: TGTGCCACCAGCCGGACAGGGCCGACGGGGAATCAGCCCCAGCATTTT. It translates to CATSRTGPTGNQPQHF.